The 29 T cell receptor beta chains below all came from one sample that was sequenced in a study of glioma-infiltrating T cells after dendritic cell vaccination. Time point reported: after dendritic cell vaccination, including at tumor progression/relapse. TCRdb's copy holds only in-frame clones and misses some; the assay was immunoSEQ multiplex PCR. The sample consists of about 65,000 clones, roughly 86% of them appearing once. The sample consisted of blood, taken after dendritic cell vaccination. These receptors were obtained from a human donor with glioblastoma.

V usage is TRBV11-1 and J usage is TRBJ2-7, with 7 bases lining up with TRBD1. Germline V gene lookup returns CDR1 SGHAT and CDR2 FQDESV (reference sequence). The CDR3 is made up of 14 amino acids. Trimming removed 5 bases from V and 0 bases from J; junction bases left unmatched: 4. The CDR3 region is CASSLTGSSYEQYF. CDR3 DNA: TGTGCCAGCAGCCTGACAGGGAGCTCCTACGAGCAGTACTTC.

The chain employs TRBV4-1 and TRBJ2-5; no firm D call. The better agreement between TRBJ2-7 and the DNA end casts doubt on the J call. The CDR3 has 14 residues. The germline V gene encodes CDR1 MGHRA and CDR2 YSYEKL. CDR3 loop: CASSQEALIDEQYF. CDR3 sequence (DNA): TGCGCCAGCAGCCAAGAAGCGTTAATCGACGAGCAGTACTTC.

Written as DNA, the CDR3 is TGTGCCTGGACTCTAGGACAGGGCGCTAATTCACCCCTCCACTTT. It codes for CAWTLGQGANSPLHF. This chain joins TRBV30 and TRBJ1-6, with TRBD1 matching over 8 bases. V trimming: 4 bases; J trimming: 6 bases; junction bases outside the gene matches: 8. The CDR3 contains 15 residues. Per the germline V gene, CDR1 is GTSNPN and CDR2 is SVGIG (reference sequence).

This clone occurred once. CDR3 nucleotide sequence: TGTGCCAGCAGCGTAGCTCAGGAAATGAACACTGAAGCTTTCTTT. Its translation: CASSVAQEMNTEAFF. The chain is built from TRBV9 and TRBJ1-1; D remains ambiguous. V lost 0 bases to trimming and J lost 0 bases, with 9 bases between them. CDR1 and CDR2 from the germline V gene are SGDLS and YYNGEE. The CDR3 contains 15 residues.

V gene TRBV6-6 combines with J gene TRBJ1-2; 8 nucleotides agree with TRBD1. The ends lost 9 bases at V and 2 bases at J; junction bases unmatched: 8. CDR3 length equals 14 residues. Germline CDR1 and CDR2: MNHNY and SVGAGI (reference sequence). The CDR3 nucleotides read TGTGCCAGTGGAGGACAGGGAAGGAACTATGGCTACACCTTC. Protein product: CASGGQGRNYGYTF.

The chain combines TRBV18 with TRBJ2-1; no definite D call. This CDR3 has 13 amino acids. CDR1 is KGHSH, CDR2 LQKENI, per germline. V lost 0 bases, J lost 12 bases, and 12 bases lay in between. CDR3 sequence: CASSPPSFRLQFF. CDR3 sequence (DNA): TGTGCCAGCTCACCACCCAGTTTTCGCTTGCAGTTCTTC.

The V gene is TRBV12-5, the J gene TRBJ1-1, with 7 positions matching TRBD1. The CDR3 length is 15 residues. The V and J ends lost 2 bases and 4 bases, in that order; junction bases with no gene match: 7. Germline CDR1 reads LGHNT; CDR2 reads FRNRAP. CDR3 loop: CASGLSRGRSTEAFF. For the CDR3, the DNA is TGTGCTAGTGGTTTGTCCAGGGGGAGGTCCACTGAAGCTTTCTTT.

J is TRBJ1-1 and V is TRBV27, with D possibly being TRBD1 (6 bases). Germline V gene lookup returns CDR1 MNHEY and CDR2 SMNVEV (reference sequence). The CDR3 contains 13 residues. Trimming cost V 6 bases and J 6 bases, with 14 bases left between them. CDR3 in amino acids: CASSLDSRPEAFF. In DNA, the CDR3 is TGTGCCAGCAGCCTGGACAGTCGTCCTGAAGCTTTCTTT.

The J gene is TRBJ2-2, the V gene TRBV11-2; TRBD2 agrees at 8 bases. V shed 5 bases, J shed 2 bases, and the junction held 4 bases outside the gene matches. The CDR3 is 15 residues long. Germline V CDR1 and CDR2: SGHAT, FQNNGV. CDR3: CASSPIAGNTGELFF. In DNA, the CDR3 is TGTGCCAGCAGCCCTATAGCGGGAAACACCGGGGAGCTGTTTTTT.

V is TRBV11-2 and J is TRBJ2-2; 11 nucleotides agree with TRBD2. V lost 3 bases to trimming and J lost 5 bases; unmatched junction nucleotides: 8. This CDR3 spans 17 amino acids. The germline CDR1 and CDR2 sequences are SGHAT and FQNNGV. The CDR3 DNA reads TGTGCCAGCAGCTTGGTAGCGGGGGGGCCTAGAACCGGGGAGCTGTTTTTT. The encoded protein is CASSLVAGGPRTGELFF.

The chain combines TRBV11-2 with TRBJ1-1, with 8 nucleotides matching TRBD1. V lost 5 bases, J lost 4 bases, and 18 bases stayed unmatched. The CDR3 covers 18 residues. From germline, CDR1 is SGHAT and CDR2 FQNNGV. The CDR3 coding sequence is TGTGCCAGCAGCCGCGCATCGGGCAGGGGGCTGCTGTTCACTGAAGCTTTCTTT. This gives the protein CASSRASGRGLLFTEAFF.

This rearrangement joins TRBV4-1 to TRBJ1-2, with D uncertain. CDR3 length: 15 amino acids. Trimming pared 3 bases from V and 8 bases from J, leaving 19 bases between. Germline CDR1 and CDR2: MGHRA and YSYEKL. The CDR3 nucleotides are TGCGCCAGCAGCCACCCCGGGAGGGTCGGAGAAGGCTACACCTTC. It is translated as CASSHPGRVGEGYTF.

This clone was seen a single time. The chain employs TRBV27 and TRBJ1-1; tentatively, D is TRBD1 (6 bases). V was pared by 3 bases and J by 4 bases, with 12 bases between. CDR1 MNHEY and CDR2 SMNVEV come from the germline V gene (reference sequence). The CDR3 has 14 amino acids. CDR3 coding DNA: TGTGCCAGCAGTTTTTCAGGGGCGGCCACTGAAGCTTTCTTT. Translation: CASSFSGAATEAFF.

The chain employs TRBV7-9 and TRBJ1-1; 8 nucleotides line up with TRBD1. V dropped 5 bases and J dropped 1; count of bases not matched to a gene: 3. Looked up from germline, CDR1 is SEHNR and CDR2 is FQNEAQ (reference sequence). The CDR3 is 14 amino acids. CDR3 loop: CASSLGTGNTEAFF. The CDR3 coding sequence is TGTGCCAGCAGCCTTGGGACAGGGAACACTGAAGCTTTCTTT. The whole variable domain, filled in from reference TRBV7-9 and TRBJ1-1, reads DTGVSQNPRHKITKRGQNVTFRCDPISEHNRLYWYRQTLGQGPEFLTYFQNEAQLEKSRLLSDRFSAERPKGSFSTLEIQRTEQGDSAMYLCASSLGTGNTEAFFGQGTRLTVV.

The chain employs TRBV9 and TRBJ2-5; maybe TRBD1 (5 bases). The end of the DNA is better explained by TRBJ2-7, so the J call may be wrong. The length of the CDR3 is 14 residues. Germline CDR1 SGDLS, CDR2 YYNGEE. The CDR3 is CASSVGTGRAEQYF. Written as DNA, the CDR3 is TGTGCCAGCAGCGTAGGGACGGGCAGGGCCGAGCAGTACTTC.

The chain combines TRBV7-9 with TRBJ2-7; a possible D gene is TRBD2 (6 bases). This CDR3 contains 13 residues. Germline V gives CDR1 SEHNR, CDR2 FQNEAQ (reference sequence). The V gene lost 1 base and the J gene lost 7 bases, with 11 bases spanning the gap. CDR3 bases: TGTGCCAGCAGCTTAGTGGGGACTGGGGAGCAGTACTTC. Residues: CASSLVGTGEQYF.

The chain recombines TRBV10-2 with TRBJ2-2; 9 bases map to TRBD2. With 7 bases clipped from V and 6 bases from J, the junction kept 12 bases outside the gene matches. Per the germline V gene, CDR1 is WSHSY and CDR2 is SAAADI. This CDR3 is 16 amino acids long. DNA for the CDR3: TGCGCCAGCATCGGGTCCTACGGCGGGGGGGCCGGGGAGCTGTTTTTT. Its protein product is CASIGSYGGGAGELFF.

About this clone: At one end the junction does not follow the germline gene, possibly because of a read error. The chain links TRBV6-5 to TRBJ1-1; D gene uncertain. CDR1 and CDR2 (germline): MNHEY, SVGAGI. The CDR3 covers 10 residues. The CDR3 reads CASSYGGTVF. The CDR3 DNA follows: TGTGCCAGCAGTTACGGAGGAACGGTATTT.

The V gene is TRBV19, the J gene TRBJ2-1; 13 bases agree with TRBD2. The CDR3 loop spans 17 amino acids. Germline V gene lookup returns CDR1 LNHDA and CDR2 SQIVND (reference sequence). The V segment lost 4 bases and the J segment 2 bases; nucleotides outside the gene matches: 5. The CDR3 loop is CASSRTSGRGTYNEQFF. In DNA form, the CDR3 reads TGTGCCAGTAGTAGGACTAGCGGGAGAGGAACCTACAATGAGCAGTTCTTC. The entire variable domain, with the rest obtained from reference TRBV19 and TRBJ2-1, is as follows: DGGITQSPKYLFRKEGQNVTLSCEQNLNHDAMYWYRQDPGQGLRLIYYSQIVNDFQKGDIAEGYSVSREKKESFPLTVTSAQKNPTAFYLCASSRTSGRGTYNEQFFGPGTRLTVL.

The CDR3 DNA sequence: TGTGCCAGTATTCCTTTGGGGACAGTGAACACTGAAGCTTTCTTT. Its protein is CASIPLGTVNTEAFF. The chain joins TRBV19 to TRBJ1-1, with 7 nucleotides matching TRBD1. This CDR3 contains 15 residues. The V gene end was trimmed by 7 bases and the J gene end by 0 bases; junction bases not matched to a gene: 8. Germline assignment: CDR1 LNHDA and CDR2 SQIVND (reference sequence).

A single count supports this clone. The CDR3 here is CATDRGNEKLFF. The CDR3 DNA is TGTGCCACCGACAGGGGTAATGAAAAACTGTTTTTT. This chain joins TRBV15 and TRBJ1-4; 8 bases are shared with TRBD1. Germline V gives CDR1 LNHNV, CDR2 YYDKDF (reference sequence). V dropped 8 bases and J dropped 4; count of bases not matched to a gene: 0. The CDR3 sequence is 12 residues long. The whole variable domain, remainder taken from reference TRBV15 and TRBJ1-4, is DAMVIQNPRYQVTQFGKPVTLSCSQTLNHNVMYWYQQKSSQAPKLLFHYYDKDFNNEADTPDNFQSRRPNTSFCFLDIRSPGLGDTAMYLCATDRGNEKLFFGSGTQLSVL.

V and J are TRBV30 and TRBJ1-5; D gene unclear. V dropped 1 base and J dropped 3 bases, with 7 bases sitting between them. The CDR3 covers 13 residues. Germline V CDR1 and CDR2: GTSNPN, SVGIG (reference sequence). CDR3 amino acids: CAWSEQINQPQHF. The CDR3 nucleotides are TGTGCCTGGAGTGAACAAATCAATCAGCCCCAGCATTTT.

The chain carries TRBV7-9 and TRBJ2-3; TRBD1 matches at 9 bases. The CDR3 runs 16 residues. V shed 3 bases and J 0 bases; nucleotides not matched to a gene: 4. Germline CDR1 and CDR2: SEHNR and FQNEAQ (reference sequence). CDR3 region: CASSLGGQGSTDTQYF. Written as DNA, the CDR3 is TGTGCCAGCAGCTTGGGGGGACAGGGAAGCACAGATACGCAGTATTTT.

The chain couples TRBV7-2 to TRBJ1-1; D is undetermined. Trimming left V 2 bases short and J 0 bases short, with 10 bases between. Germline values: CDR1 SGHTA, CDR2 FQGNSA. This CDR3 comprises 15 residues. The CDR3 DNA is TGTGCCAGCAGCTTACCGGGATCCATGAACACTGAAGCTTTCTTT. Encoded protein: CASSLPGSMNTEAFF.

This clone was found a few times. The rearrangement joins TRBV4-3 to TRBJ2-7; D is perhaps TRBD1 (6 bases). Looked up from germline, CDR1 is LGHNA and CDR2 is YSLEER. Trimming took off 0 bases at V and 0 bases at J, with 12 bases between the two ends. CDR3 length: 16 amino acids. CDR3: CASSQETGIPSYEQYF. For the CDR3, the DNA is TGCGCCAGCAGCCAAGAAACAGGGATTCCCTCCTACGAGCAGTACTTC.

V usage is TRBV19 and J usage is TRBJ2-4; 14 nucleotides line up with TRBD2. CDR3 size: 17 residues. After removal of 3 bases from V and 3 bases from J, the junction contained 4 bases not matched to a gene. Germline V gene data show CDR1 as LNHDA and CDR2 as SQIVND (reference sequence). Written as DNA, the CDR3 is TGTGCCAGTAGTATGGTGACTAGCGGGGGGGGCAAAAACATTCAGTACTTC. It is translated as CASSMVTSGGGKNIQYF.

V usage is TRBV28 and J usage is TRBJ1-2; D not certain. The CDR3 consists of 12 residues. The germline V gene has CDR1 MDHEN and CDR2 SYDVKM. V gave up 2 bases and J gave up 2 bases, with 3 bases separating them. This CDR3 reads CASSLRNYGYTF. The DNA for the CDR3 is TGTGCCAGCAGTTTACGGAACTATGGCTACACCTTC.

CDR3 bases: TGTGCCAGCTCACCCTCCGGGACAGGGAGCACTGAAGCTTTCTTT. It specifies CASSPSGTGSTEAFF. This chain uses TRBV18 with TRBJ1-1; TRBD1 matches 9 bases. The J segment lost 4 bases and the V segment lost 3 bases, leaving 6 bases of the junction unmatched. Germline V CDR1 and CDR2: KGHSH, LQKENI. The CDR3 runs to 15 residues.

V and J are TRBV5-1 and TRBJ2-3; tentative D call: TRBD1 (6 bases). Germline CDR1 SGHRS, CDR2 YFSETQ. V dropped 5 bases and J dropped 2 bases, with 15 bases sitting between them. CDR3 size: 15 residues. CDR3 coding DNA: TGCGCCAGCAGTTATTACAGGGTGGACACAGATACGCAGTATTTT. Protein: CASSYYRVDTDTQYF.